This passage covers 17 T cell receptor beta chains from one sample sequenced in a study of control samples from healthy donors and cancer patients. Data came from immunoSEQ multiplex PCR; TCRdb stores just in-frame clones and leaves some out. The repertoire holds 100,000 to 150,000 clones, 92% seen once, with 2% to 2.5% in the top ten. The sequencing sample was made of blood. These receptors were collected from a woman between 50 and 59 years old in good health.

This sequence joins TRBV5-1 and TRBJ2-5, with a tentative D call TRBD2 (6 bases). V dropped 4 bases and J dropped 5 bases, with 15 bases sitting between them. The CDR3 loop spans 14 amino acids. Per the germline V gene, CDR1 is SGHRS and CDR2 is YFSETQ. The CDR3 region is CASSLGTGGETQYF. The CDR3 nucleotides read TGCGCCAGCAGCCTAGGGACTGGAGGGGAGACCCAGTACTTC.

This sequence joins TRBV27 and TRBJ2-1, with 11 bases identical to TRBD2. Germline lookup yields CDR1 MNHEY and CDR2 SMNVEV (reference sequence). The V gene end was trimmed by 7 bases and the J gene end by 0 bases; junction bases not matched to a gene: 11. The CDR3 is made up of 18 amino acids. The CDR3 is CASTALIAGGLSYNEQFF. The CDR3 DNA reads as TGTGCCAGCACCGCTCTGATAGCGGGAGGGCTCTCCTACAATGAGCAGTTCTTC.

This clone has only a few counts. The rearrangement uses TRBV3-1 (or the pseudogene TRBV3-2) and TRBJ1-1; D remains ambiguous. CDR1 and CDR2 from the germline V gene are LGHDT and YNNKEL (reference sequence). Trimming took 1 base from V and 2 from J, leaving 8 bases between them. This CDR3 region has 14 residues. The CDR3 sequence is CASSQVLSNTEAFF. The CDR3 DNA sequence: TGTGCCAGCAGCCAAGTATTGTCAAACACTGAAGCTTTCTTT.

The chain carries TRBV2 and TRBJ1-5, with 8 bases identical to TRBD1. Germline V gene lookup returns CDR1 SNHLY and CDR2 FYNNEI. CDR3 size: 14 residues. With 6 bases clipped from V and 8 bases from J, the junction kept 9 bases outside the gene matches. CDR3 protein: CASRFDRGGKPQHF. CDR3 nucleotides: TGTGCCAGCAGGTTCGACAGGGGAGGCAAGCCCCAGCATTTT.

This clone was counted many times. The chain is built from TRBV7-8 and TRBJ2-7; 10 bases align to TRBD1. This CDR3 is built from 18 residues. The J segment lost 5 bases and the V segment lost 0 bases, leaving 13 bases of the junction unmatched. CDR1 and CDR2 (germline): SGHVS, FQNEAQ. CDR3 in amino acids: CASSLAPTRDRGSHEQYF. Written as DNA, the CDR3 is TGTGCCAGCAGCTTAGCCCCCACCCGGGACAGGGGTTCTCACGAGCAGTACTTC.

This clone was seen once. The rearrangement joins TRBV25-1 to TRBJ1-2, with 8 bases lining up with TRBD1. The CDR3 loop spans 17 amino acids. Germline-derived CDR1 and CDR2 are MGHDK and SYGVNS. V lost 6 bases to trimming and J lost 1 base; unmatched junction nucleotides: 13. The CDR3 DNA sequence: TGTGCCAGCAGCCAAGGACAGGGTGGGTGGGATAACTATGGCTACACCTTC. It yields the protein CASSQGQGGWDNYGYTF.

The V call is TRBV5-1, the J call TRBJ1-4; TRBD1 aligns across 8 bases. The germline V gene encodes CDR1 SGHRS and CDR2 YFSETQ. Unmatched junction bases numbered 2, after V lost 4 bases and J lost 6 bases. This CDR3 has 13 amino acids. The CDR3 reads CASSQTGDEKLFF. The CDR3 bases are TGCGCCAGCAGCCAGACAGGGGATGAAAAACTGTTTTTT.

This clone was picked up one time. The chain carries TRBV19 and TRBJ1-4; 7 positions agree with TRBD1. Looked up from germline, CDR1 is LNHDA and CDR2 is SQIVND (reference sequence). The junction had 15 bases not matched to a gene; V was cut back by 3 bases and J by 8 bases. This CDR3 has 17 residues. CDR3 sequence: CASSMGSRRQGDEKLFF. The CDR3 DNA reads TGTGCCAGTAGTATGGGGTCTCGGCGGCAGGGGGACGAAAAACTGTTTTTT.

CDR3 protein: CATSRDAGSSYEQYF. The CDR3 DNA is TGTGCCACCAGCAGAGATGCAGGGAGCTCCTACGAGCAGTACTTC. J is TRBJ2-7 and V is TRBV15; D possibly uses TRBD1 or TRBD2 (5 bases each). Germline CDR1 and CDR2: LNHNV and YYDKDF (reference sequence). V lost 0 bases to trimming and J lost 0 bases, with 9 bases between them. The CDR3 totals 15 residues. The whole variable domain, remainder taken from reference TRBV15 and TRBJ2-7, is DAMVIQNPRYQVTQFGKPVTLSCSQTLNHNVMYWYQQKSSQAPKLLFHYYDKDFNNEADTPDNFQSRRPNTSFCFLDIRSPGLGDTAMYLCATSRDAGSSYEQYFGPGTRLTVT.

The chain carries TRBV18 and TRBJ2-2, with TRBD2 as a possible D gene (5 bases). The length of the CDR3 is 13 residues. Trimming took 6 bases from V and 6 from J, leaving 11 bases between them. Germline V gives CDR1 KGHSH, CDR2 LQKENI. The CDR3 region has the DNA TGTGCCAGCTCGGAGGCGAGATCCGGGGAGCTGTTTTTT. Amino acids: CASSEARSGELFF.

The chain carries TRBV15 and TRBJ2-3; perhaps TRBD1 as D (6 bases). CDR1 LNHNV and CDR2 YYDKDF come from the germline V gene (reference sequence). V lost 5 bases, J lost 4 bases, and 19 bases lay in between. The CDR3 contains 16 residues. The CDR3 nucleotides are TGTGCCACCAGCGACCCCAGGGGATTGAGGGCAGATACGCAGTATTTT. As protein: CATSDPRGLRADTQYF. Based on the CDR3 plus reference TRBV15 and TRBJ2-3, the full variable domain is DAMVIQNPRYQVTQFGKPVTLSCSQTLNHNVMYWYQQKSSQAPKLLFHYYDKDFNNEADTPDNFQSRRPNTSFCFLDIRSPGLGDTAMYLCATSDPRGLRADTQYFGPGTRLTVL.

The V call is TRBV30, the J call TRBJ2-7; TRBD2 aligns across 12 bases. The CDR3 is made up of 16 amino acids. V trimming: 3 bases; J trimming: 7 bases; junction bases outside the gene matches: 13. In germline, CDR1 is GTSNPN, CDR2 SVGIG (reference sequence). The chain's CDR3 is CAWRPLAGGPSREQYF. The CDR3 region has the DNA TGTGCCTGGAGGCCGCTAGCGGGAGGGCCATCTCGGGAGCAGTACTTC.

The chain joins TRBV5-1 to TRBJ2-1, with D perhaps given as TRBD1 or TRBD2 (6 bases each). The CDR3 is 15 residues long. Trimming left V 4 bases short and J 7 bases short, with 18 bases between. CDR1 SGHRS and CDR2 YFSETQ come from the germline V gene. This CDR3 is CASSGGRELANEQFF. CDR3 coding DNA: TGCGCCAGCAGCGGGGGGCGGGAATTAGCGAATGAGCAGTTCTTC.

The V gene is TRBV5-4, the J gene TRBJ2-5, with TRBD1 as a possible D gene (6 bases). The V gene lost 4 bases and the J gene lost 2 bases, with 15 bases spanning the gap. The germline gives CDR1 SGHNT, CDR2 YYREEE (reference sequence). The CDR3 runs to 15 residues. The CDR3 loop reads CASSARGRGQETQYF. CDR3 DNA: TGTGCCAGCAGCGCGAGGGGTAGGGGGCAAGAGACCCAGTACTTC.

The chain is built from TRBV24-1 and TRBJ1-2; TRBD1 is a possible D gene (5 bases). V was trimmed by 3 bases and J by 6 bases, leaving 7 bases between them. Germline CDR1 is KGHDR and CDR2 is SFDVKD. The CDR3 is made up of 12 amino acids. The CDR3 DNA reads TGTGCCACCAGTGATAGCAGGGATGGCTACACCTTC. Amino acids: CATSDSRDGYTF.

The chain is built from TRBV27 and TRBJ1-1; D unresolved. The germline V gene encodes CDR1 MNHEY and CDR2 SMNVEV (reference sequence). This CDR3 is built from 11 residues. Trimming cost V 2 bases and J 10 bases, with 8 bases left between them. This chain's CDR3 is CASSLRGRAFF. DNA for the CDR3: TGTGCCAGCAGTTTACGAGGTCGAGCTTTCTTT.

This clone was detected a few times. The chain links TRBV6-1 to TRBJ1-5; D call uncertain. V was trimmed by 1 base and J by 0 bases, leaving 19 bases between them. This CDR3 comprises 19 residues. The V gene's germline CDR1 is MNHNS and CDR2 SASEGT. The CDR3 nucleotides are TGTGCCAGCAGTGAAGGCCTCATGGGAACCCTCTATAGCAATCAGCCCCAGCATTTT. It specifies CASSEGLMGTLYSNQPQHF.